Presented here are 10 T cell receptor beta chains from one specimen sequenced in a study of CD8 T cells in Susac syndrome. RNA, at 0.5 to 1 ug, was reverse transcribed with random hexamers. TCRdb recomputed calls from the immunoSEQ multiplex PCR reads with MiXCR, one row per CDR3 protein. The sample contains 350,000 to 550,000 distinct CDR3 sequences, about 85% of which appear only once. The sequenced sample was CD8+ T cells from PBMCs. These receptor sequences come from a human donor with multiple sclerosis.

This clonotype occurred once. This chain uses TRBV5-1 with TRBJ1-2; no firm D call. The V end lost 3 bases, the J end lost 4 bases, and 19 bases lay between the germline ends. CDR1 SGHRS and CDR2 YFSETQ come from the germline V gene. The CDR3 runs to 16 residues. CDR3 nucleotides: TGCGCCAGCAGCTCTGGCTTTGGGGATACGGGCTATGGCTACACCTTC. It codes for CASSSGFGDTGYGYTF.

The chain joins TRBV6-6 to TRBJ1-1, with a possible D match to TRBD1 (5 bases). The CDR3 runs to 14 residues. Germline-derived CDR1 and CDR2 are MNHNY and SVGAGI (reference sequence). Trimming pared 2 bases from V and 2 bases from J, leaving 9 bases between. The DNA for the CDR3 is TGTGCCAGCAGTTACCTGGACACAAACACTGAAGCTTTCTTT. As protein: CASSYLDTNTEAFF.

The CDR3 spells CASSEDWNEQFF. DNA of the CDR3: TGTGCCAGCAGTGAGGACTGGAATGAGCAGTTCTTC. This chain connects TRBV6-5 to TRBJ2-1; TRBD2 is a possible D gene (5 bases). The CDR3 has 12 amino acids. V dropped 5 bases and J dropped 7 bases, with 9 bases sitting between them. Germline CDR1 MNHEY, CDR2 SVGAGI.

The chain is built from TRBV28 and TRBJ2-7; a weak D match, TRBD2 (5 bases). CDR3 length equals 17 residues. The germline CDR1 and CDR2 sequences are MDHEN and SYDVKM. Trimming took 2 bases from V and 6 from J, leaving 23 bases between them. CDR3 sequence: CASSLVPPTVVRGEQYF. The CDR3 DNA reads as TGTGCCAGCAGTTTAGTCCCCCCAACGGTAGTACGGGGCGAGCAGTACTTC.

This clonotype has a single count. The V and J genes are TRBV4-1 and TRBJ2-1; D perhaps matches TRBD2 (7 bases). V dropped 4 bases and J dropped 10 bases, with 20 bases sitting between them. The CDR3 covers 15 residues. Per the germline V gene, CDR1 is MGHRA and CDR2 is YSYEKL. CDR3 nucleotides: TGCGCCAGCAGCCGCACCCTAAGTGGGGGGGCAGAGCAGTTCTTC. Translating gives CASSRTLSGGAEQFF.

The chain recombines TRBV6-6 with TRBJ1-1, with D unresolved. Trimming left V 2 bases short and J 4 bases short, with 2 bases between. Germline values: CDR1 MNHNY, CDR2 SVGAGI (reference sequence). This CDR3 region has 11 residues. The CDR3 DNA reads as TGTGCCAGCAGTTACGCCACTGAAGCTTTCTTT. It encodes CASSYATEAFF.

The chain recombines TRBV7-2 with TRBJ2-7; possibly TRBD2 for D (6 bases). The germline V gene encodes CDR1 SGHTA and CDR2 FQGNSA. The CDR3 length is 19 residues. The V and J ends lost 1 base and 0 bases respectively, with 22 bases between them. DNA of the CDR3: TGTGCCAGCAGCTTAGGCCCCCGGATTCGCGGGATTCTCTCCTACGAGCAGTACTTC. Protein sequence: CASSLGPRIRGILSYEQYF.

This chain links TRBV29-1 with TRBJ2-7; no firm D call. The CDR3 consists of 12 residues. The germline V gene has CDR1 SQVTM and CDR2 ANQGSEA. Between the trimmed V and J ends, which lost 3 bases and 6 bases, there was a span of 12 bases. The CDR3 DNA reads TGCAGCGTTGATACTGGGTCGGCCGAGCAGTACTTC. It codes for CSVDTGSAEQYF.

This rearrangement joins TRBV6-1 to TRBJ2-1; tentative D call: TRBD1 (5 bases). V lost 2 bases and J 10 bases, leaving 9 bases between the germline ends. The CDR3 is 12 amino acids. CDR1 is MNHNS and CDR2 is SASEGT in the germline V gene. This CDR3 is CASSEFRAEQFF. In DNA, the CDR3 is TGTGCCAGCAGTGAATTCAGGGCCGAGCAGTTCTTC.

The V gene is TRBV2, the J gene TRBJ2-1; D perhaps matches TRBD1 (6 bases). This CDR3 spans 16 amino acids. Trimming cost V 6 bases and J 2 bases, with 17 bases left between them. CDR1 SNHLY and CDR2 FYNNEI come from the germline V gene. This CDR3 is CASRSLAQGPYNEQFF. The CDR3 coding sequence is TGTGCCAGCAGGTCTCTGGCACAGGGCCCCTACAATGAGCAGTTCTTC.